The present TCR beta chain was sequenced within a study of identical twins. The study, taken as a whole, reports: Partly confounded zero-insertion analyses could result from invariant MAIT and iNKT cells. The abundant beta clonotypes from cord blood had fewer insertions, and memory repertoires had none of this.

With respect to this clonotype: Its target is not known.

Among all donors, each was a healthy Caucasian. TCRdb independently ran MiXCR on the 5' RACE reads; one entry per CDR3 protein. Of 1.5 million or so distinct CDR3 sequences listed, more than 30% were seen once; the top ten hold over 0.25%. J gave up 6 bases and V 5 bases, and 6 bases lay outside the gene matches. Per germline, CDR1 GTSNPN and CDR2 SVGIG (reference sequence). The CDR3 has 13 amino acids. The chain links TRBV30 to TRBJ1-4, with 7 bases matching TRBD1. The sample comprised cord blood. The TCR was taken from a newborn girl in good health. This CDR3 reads CAWDRDRDEKLFF. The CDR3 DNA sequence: TGTGCCTGGGACCGAGACAGGGATGAAAAACTGTTTTTT.